The T cell receptor (beta chain) under discussion was sequenced for a study of shared clonotypes between healthy human individuals. As for the study in general: The people who gave samples were a couple of women and a few men aged 18 to 49. Study outcomes and limitations: Among a few donors, 4.5% to 5.5% of naive CD4 clonotypes were found in common.

Several immunoSEQ plates held equal portions of the genomic DNA taken from each subset. Method: immunoSEQ multiplex PCR; TCRdb's copy keeps in-frame clones and lacks some. The table includes roughly 1.5 million clones, 95% to 99% detected once. To note about this clone: The antigen is not known.

CDR1 is SGHVS and CDR2 is FNYEAQ in the germline V gene. Trimming took 5 bases from V and 0 from J, leaving 19 bases between them. The CDR3 runs to 17 residues. The J gene is TRBJ1-1, the V gene TRBV7-6, with a tentative D call TRBD1 (6 bases). Sequenced: naive CD4+ T cells sorted from blood. Stated subset: CD45RA+ positively selected. The sequence came from a man aged 25-40 years in good health. The CDR3 coding sequence is TGTGCCAGCAGCCACTTCCAGGGGCCGATAGTGAACACTGAAGCTTTCTTT. Translation: CASSHFQGPIVNTEAFF.